A single TCR beta chain is shown here with its context. This clonotype was picked up one time. The antigen it binds to is not known. No much larger clone exists at a distance of one base, and base qualities are not known. Support from one read is weak. Peripheral blood CD8+ and CD4+ T cells from healthy donors, Susac syndrome patients and multiple sclerosis patients were profiled using high-throughput TCR beta sequencing. The multiple sclerosis controls were treatment-naive patients whose relapsing-remitting disease, either stable or active, fulfilled the revised McDonald criteria. Bulk CD8+ and CD4+ T cells were purified by magnetic negative isolation, while CD8+ TEMRA cells were enriched using FACS. Blood was collected in EDTA tubes and processed within 24 hours, with PBMCs isolated through density gradient centrifugation. PBMCs intended for TCR sequencing were cryopreserved in liquid nitrogen and were subsequently thawed in a 37 degrees C water bath. The sorted or isolated CD4+, CD8+ and CD8+ TEMRA cells had a purity of 90% or higher.

These data originate in a study of CD8 T cells in Susac syndrome (dated by TCRdb to between 2018 and 2021). Background for the entire study: Repertoire sequencing was used to test whether CD8+ T cell activation and differentiation in Susac syndrome was antigen driven. General study outcomes and caveats: The number of individuals in the TCR sequencing and HLA analysis was acknowledged as relatively small.

RNA was extracted using the RNeasy kit, and roughly 0.45 to 1 microgram was reverse transcribed with random hexamers. TCR beta CDR3 regions were amplified with the immunoSEQ multiplex PCR assay covering 54 Vbeta and 13 Jbeta segments. PCR amplification bias was corrected by using a synthetic template baseline for primer optimization and computational correction. Under the source paper's analysis protocol: Reads were annotated to V, D and J genes per IMGT and analyzed with immunoSEQ Analyzer, keeping only productive sequences. Clonality was calculated as one minus the Shannon entropy normalized by log2 of the number of productive unique sequences. For each patient and control, public and private clones were evaluated within the 100 most prevalent clones. Susac-specific clones were defined as absent from healthy and MS cohorts, roughly 1,100 published viral clones and other ImmuneACCESS disease sequences. The raw public data were reprocessed by TCRdb itself: fastp quality trimming at Q25, MiXCR clonotype calling, in-frame beta chains only. Every CDR3 protein is listed once, alongside the most common genes and DNA of its rows. The V and J calls come from TCRdb's annotation, not from the publication. The sample table shows tens of thousands of distinct CDR3 sequences, and roughly 95% are seen once. The ten largest clones add up to 0.095% to 0.12% of the sample.

Based on the germline V gene (reference sequence), the CDR1 and CDR2 sequences are GTSNPN and SVGIG. V is cut back by 4 bases and J by 4 bases, with 6 bases in the junction unmatched. The CDR3 holds 13 amino acids from the cysteine to the phenylalanine. The entry retains the CDR3 DNA only, 39 bases that are in frame from base 1. The sequenced sample was CD4+ T cells from PBMCs. This clonotype was obtained from a human donor with multiple sclerosis. The chain links TRBV30 with TRBJ1-1, and 7 junctional nucleotides match TRBD1. This receptor carries the CDR3 CAWIGGRTTEAFF. The base sequence is TGTGCCTGGATAGGGGGCAGGACCACTGAAGCTTTCTTT. When the CDR3 is completed using the reference TRBV30 and TRBJ1-1 genes on either side, the full variable domain is SQTIHQWPATLVQPVGSPLSLECTVEGTSNPNLYWYRQAAGRGLQLLFYSVGIGQISSEVPQNLSASRPQDRQFILSSKKLLLSDSGFYLCAWIGGRTTEAFFGQGTRLTVV.